This T cell receptor beta chain originates from a study of technical replicates of blood from a handful of donors. Sequencing was performed with immunoSEQ multiplex PCR; in TCRdb, only in-frame clones are kept and a portion is missing. The sample records tens of thousands of clones, around nine tenths being singletons. The length of the CDR3 is 14 residues. V shed 0 bases and J 5 bases; nucleotides not matched to a gene: 4. Germline CDR1 is SGHRS and CDR2 is YFSETQ. The J gene is TRBJ2-7, the V gene TRBV5-1; 8 bases agree with TRBD1. This TCR came from a human donor in good health. The material sequenced was T cells isolated from PBMCs. CDR3 nucleotide sequence: TGCGCCAGCAGCTTGGAGAGGACAGGGAACGAGCAGTACTTC. Translation gives CASSLERTGNEQYF.